The subject of this entry is one T cell receptor beta chain. The CDR3 totals 12 residues. Germline loops: CDR1 MNHEY, CDR2 SVGAGI. The trim removed 7 bases at V and 7 bases at J, leaving 6 bases unmatched. Methods used by the authors: For nucleated cells, counts were estimated from reference gene primer amplification. Measured with immunoSEQ multiplex PCR; TCRdb has only the in-frame clones, and not every one. V and J calls and clone size are copied from that table; D and trimming were computed from the DNA. This table has roughly 340,000 clones, around 91% appearing once. The sample originates from a study of blood T cell repertoires in COVID-19. Study context: Spain, Italy and the United States supplied samples that represented acute and convalescent COVID-19. From T cells, B-cell-depleted T cells, or PBMCs came the material, which was cDNA or gDNA.

The receptor was isolated from a woman between 18 and 29 years old who had recovered from COVID-19. Sample: peripheral blood. The J gene is TRBJ1-1, the V gene TRBV6-5; 7 nucleotides line up with TRBD1. The CDR3 region has the DNA TGTGCCAGCAAGACAGGGCAAGGTGAAGCTTTCTTT. Its translation is CASKTGQGEAFF.